This T cell receptor (beta chain) was identified during a study of Graves' ophthalmopathy and Graves' hyperthyroidism. Participants with hyperthyroidism, aged 18 to 65, were newly diagnosed with under 2 months' duration. Exclusion applied to patients with other autoimmune diseases, uncontrolled infections, pregnancy or lactation. The evidence that diagnosis relied on was clinical symptoms, serum thyroxine, TRAb, thyroid ultrasound and orbital computed tomography. The TCR beta CDR3 regions underwent amplification from RNA transcripts. HTBI-primed RT-PCR formed the first round, and a multiplex PCR formed the second. TCRdb passed the multiplex PCR reads through MiXCR, listing each CDR3 protein once. The table includes 300,000 to 400,000 distinct CDR3 sequences, approximately 17% detected once. Note on this clonotype: At one boundary the junction diverges from the germline segment, which might be a read error.

From germline, CDR1 is MDHEN and CDR2 SYDVKM. The CDR3 has 14 amino acids. The chain combines TRBV28 with TRBJ2-7; TRBD2 aligns across 14 bases. This TCR came from an adult woman with stable Graves' hyperthyroidism. Sequencing was done on a sample of peripheral blood. CDR3 sequence: CASSWGLAGDEQDF. For the CDR3, the DNA is TGTGCCAGCAGCTGGGGACTAGCGGGGGACGAGCAGGACTTC.